The next 23 T cell receptor beta chains were all read from a single sample in a study of CD8+CD57+ T cells in acquired aplastic anemia. For CDR3 and TCR beta VDJ profiling, genomic DNA was the template used. TCRdb reprocessed the reads with MiXCR, giving one entry per CDR3 protein. The data hold under 200,000 distinct CDR3 sequences, with 50% to 75% observed a single time. Sequences were obtained from sorted CD4+, CD8+, or CD8+CD57+ T cells (not recorded which) from PBMCs. The receptor set was obtained from a human donor with severe aplastic anemia or a healthy control (not recorded which).

The rearrangement joins TRBV7-2 to TRBJ2-7; unclear D gene. CDR1 and CDR2 from the germline V gene are SGHTA and FQGNSA. The V gene lost 5 bases and the J gene lost 3 bases, with 8 bases spanning the gap. CDR3 length: 12 residues. The CDR3 sequence is CASSANSYEQYF. CDR3 nucleotide sequence: TGTGCCAGCAGCGCCAACAGCTACGAGCAGTACTTC.

The CDR3 protein is CASSIRSTGGVQNIQYF. The CDR3 DNA is TGTGCCAGTAGTATCCGTTCGACAGGGGGCGTTCAAAACATTCAGTACTTC. V and J are TRBV19 and TRBJ2-4, with 10 bases aligning to TRBD1. The CDR3 totals 17 residues. Germline V CDR1 and CDR2: LNHDA, SQIVND (reference sequence). V lost 3 bases to trimming and J lost 5 bases; unmatched junction nucleotides: 10.

Here the CDR3 reads CSARTGGSGEQYF. CDR3 coding DNA: TGCAGTGCTAGGACGGGGGGGAGCGGTGAGCAGTACTTC. The chain recombines TRBV20-1 with TRBJ2-7; TRBD2 matches at 8 bases. The junction had 8 bases not matched to a gene; V was cut back by 3 bases and J by 7 bases. Germline V CDR1 and CDR2: DFQATT, SNEGSKA (reference sequence). CDR3 length: 13 residues.

This chain uses TRBV27 with TRBJ2-5, with unresolved D. There are 13 residues in the CDR3. V lost 2 bases and J 4 bases, leaving 8 bases between the germline ends. Germline CDR1 and CDR2: MNHEY and SMNVEV (reference sequence). In DNA, the CDR3 is TGTGCCAGCAGTTTAGGCGAAGGAGAGACCCAGTACTTC. This translates into CASSLGEGETQYF.

The chain carries TRBV29-1 and TRBJ2-3; 10 bases align to TRBD2. V lost 7 bases, J lost 5 bases, and 15 bases stayed unmatched. Germline V lookup: CDR1 SQVTM, CDR2 ANQGSEA. This CDR3 is 16 amino acids long. This chain's CDR3 is CSAAGPSGSLGDTQYF. CDR3 coding DNA: TGCAGCGCCGCAGGCCCTAGCGGGAGTTTAGGAGATACGCAGTATTTT.

This chain links TRBV24-1 with TRBJ2-3; D not certain. Germline V gene data show CDR1 as KGHDR and CDR2 as SFDVKD. Deletions cut 3 bases from V and 4 bases from J, with 7 bases between. The length of the CDR3 is 13 residues. This CDR3 is CATSDDFPDTQYF. Here the CDR3 DNA reads TGTGCCACCAGTGATGATTTCCCAGATACGCAGTATTTT.

The rearrangement joins TRBV29-1 to TRBJ1-1; D is perhaps TRBD1 (5 bases). Germline-derived CDR1 and CDR2 are SQVTM and ANQGSEA. The CDR3 is 18 residues long. The germline V and J ends were trimmed by 1 base and 0 bases, with 21 bases remaining between them. CDR3 residues: CSVEGGWKEGPMNTEAFF. CDR3 nucleotide sequence: TGCAGCGTTGAAGGGGGTTGGAAAGAGGGGCCAATGAACACTGAAGCTTTCTTT. The variable domain in full, with the rest retrieved from reference TRBV29-1 and TRBJ1-1, is SAVISQKPSRDICQRGTSLTIQCQVDSQVTMMFWYRQQPGQSLTLIATANQGSEATYESGFVIDKFPISRPNLTFSTLTVSNMSPEDSSIYLCSVEGGWKEGPMNTEAFFGQGTRLTVV.

The sample holds one count of this clonotype. V usage is TRBV7-9 and J usage is TRBJ2-1, with 12 nucleotides matching TRBD2. The junction had 3 bases not matched to a gene; V was cut back by 4 bases and J by 8 bases. This CDR3 is built from 14 residues. In germline, CDR1 is SEHNR, CDR2 FQNEAQ (reference sequence). The CDR3 nucleotides read TGTGCCAGCAGCTCGACTAGCGGGAGCCATGAGCAGTTCTTC. It codes for CASSSTSGSHEQFF.

This clonotype was recorded once. One junction end does not reproduce the germline sequence, and a read error may be involved. The genes are TRBV10-1 and TRBJ1-1; D is ambiguous. CDR1 and CDR2 (germline): WNHNN, SYGVQD (reference sequence). The CDR3 is 14 residues long. CDR3 coding DNA: TGCGCCAGCAGTGGCGGCAGCTACAACACTGAGGCTTTCTTT. It translates to CASSGGSYNTEAFF.

This clonotype has a count of ten or more. The chain links TRBV27 to TRBJ1-5; D is unclear. The CDR3 is made up of 14 amino acids. V was shortened by 0 bases and J by 1 base, with 4 bases between the two germline ends. Germline values: CDR1 MNHEY, CDR2 SMNVEV (reference sequence). Written as DNA, the CDR3 is TGTGCCAGCAGTTTATCGATGAGCAATCAGCCCCAGCATTTT. It specifies CASSLSMSNQPQHF.

This sequence joins TRBV2 and TRBJ2-4; no clear D. The CDR3 spans 12 residues. V shed 11 bases and J shed 5 bases, with 13 bases lying between them. Germline lookup yields CDR1 SNHLY and CDR2 FYNNEI. CDR3 sequence reads: CASSAGENIQYF. CDR3 bases: TGTGCCTCGAGTGCTGGCGAAAACATTCAGTACTTC. The whole variable domain, remainder taken from reference TRBV2 and TRBJ2-4, is EPEVTQTPSHQVTQMGQEVILRCVPISNHLYFYWYRQILGQKVEFLVSFYNNEISEKSEIFDDQFSVERPDGSNFTLKIRSTKLEDSAMYFCASSAGENIQYFGAGTRLSVL.

This clonotype was observed a handful of times. The rearrangement joins TRBV10-3 to TRBJ2-7; 9 bases map to TRBD1. Trimming at V came to 6 bases and at J to 7 bases, leaving 7 bases not matched to a gene. Germline lookup yields CDR1 ENHRY and CDR2 SYGVKD. There are 13 residues in the CDR3. The CDR3 DNA sequence: TGTGCCATCAGCCCACAGGGGGCGCGTGAGCAGTACTTC. It is translated as CAISPQGAREQYF.

There are many counts of this clonotype. This chain connects TRBV6-1 to TRBJ1-1, with D unclear. The CDR3 covers 14 residues. V shed 1 base and J shed 1 base, with 7 bases lying between them. Germline CDR1 is MNHNS and CDR2 is SASEGT. CDR3 nucleotide sequence: TGTGCCAGCAGTGAAGGGGCGGAGAACACTGAAGCTTTCTTT. Encoded protein: CASSEGAENTEAFF.

This chain's CDR3 is CASSVRGLSEAFF. The DNA for the CDR3 is TGTGCCAGCAGTGTTCGGGGTTTATCTGAAGCTTTCTTT. V gene TRBV25-1 combines with J gene TRBJ1-1, with D unresolved. Looked up from germline, CDR1 is MGHDK and CDR2 is SYGVNS. Trimming took off 4 bases at V and 6 bases at J, with 12 bases between the two ends. The CDR3 totals 13 residues.

The rearrangement uses TRBV15 and TRBJ2-1; 7 nucleotides line up with TRBD2. After removal of 5 bases from V and 6 bases from J, the junction contained 13 bases not matched to a gene. Germline-derived CDR1 and CDR2 are LNHNV and YYDKDF (reference sequence). The CDR3 extends over 16 amino acids. CDR3 DNA: TGTGCCACCAGCTGGGGGGGAGAGGGGAGGGGCAATGAGCAGTTCTTC. As protein: CATSWGGEGRGNEQFF. The variable domain in full, completed from reference TRBV15 and TRBJ2-1, reads DAMVIQNPRYQVTQFGKPVTLSCSQTLNHNVMYWYQQKSSQAPKLLFHYYDKDFNNEADTPDNFQSRRPNTSFCFLDIRSPGLGDTAMYLCATSWGGEGRGNEQFFGPGTRLTVL.

The rearrangement links TRBV10-2 to TRBJ1-1, with a weak D call TRBD1 (6 bases). Germline V gene lookup returns CDR1 WSHSY and CDR2 SAAADI. V was shortened by 6 bases and J by 0 bases, with 11 bases between the two germline ends. This CDR3 region has 14 residues. The CDR3 sequence: CASRQGQLNTEAFF. CDR3 DNA sequence: TGCGCCAGCAGACAGGGCCAATTGAACACTGAAGCTTTCTTT.

The chain combines TRBV2 with TRBJ1-2, with 10 bases fitting TRBD1. The CDR3 length is 14 residues. In germline, CDR1 is SNHLY, CDR2 FYNNEI. V lost 7 bases, J lost 4 bases, and 6 bases stayed unmatched. The CDR3 region is CASNRQGAVYGYTF. The CDR3 DNA reads as TGTGCCAGCAATCGACAGGGGGCCGTCTATGGCTACACCTTC.

V is TRBV7-9 and J is TRBJ2-3; 7 nucleotides line up with TRBD2. The junction had 2 bases not matched to a gene; V was cut back by 0 bases and J by 5 bases. This CDR3 contains 14 residues. Germline V CDR1 and CDR2: SEHNR, FQNEAQ (reference sequence). This CDR3 reads CASSLAPGGDTQYF. The CDR3 DNA reads TGTGCCAGCAGCTTAGCTCCGGGGGGAGATACGCAGTATTTT.

This clonotype has a handful of counts. The chain employs TRBV29-1 and TRBJ1-1, with D unclear. This CDR3 contains 14 residues. The germline V gene has CDR1 SQVTM and CDR2 ANQGSEA. The V gene lost 8 bases and the J gene lost 3 bases, with 19 bases spanning the gap. The CDR3: CSFRIRMSDTEAFF. CDR3 DNA: TGCAGCTTTCGAATTAGGATGTCGGACACTGAAGCTTTCTTT.

J is TRBJ2-5 and V is TRBV7-2; TRBD2 matches at 10 bases. The CDR3 consists of 16 residues. The V gene end was trimmed by 5 bases and the J gene end by 5 bases; junction bases not matched to a gene: 11. Per the germline V gene, CDR1 is SGHTA and CDR2 is FQGNSA. Here the CDR3 DNA reads TGTGCCAGCAGCCCAGTTCTAGCGGGGGACAATGAGACCCAGTACTTC. This gives the protein CASSPVLAGDNETQYF.

V is TRBV24-1 and J is TRBJ2-5; a weak D match, TRBD2 (6 bases). CDR3 length: 17 residues. V was trimmed by 12 bases and J by 0 bases, leaving 25 bases between them. The germline V gene encodes CDR1 KGHDR and CDR2 SFDVKD. The CDR3 DNA sequence: TGTGCCTCCCACGGCGGGGTGGAGGAAAAGTACCAAGAGACCCAGTACTTC. Translated: CASHGGVEEKYQETQYF.

V and J are TRBV10-3 and TRBJ1-6, with D possibly being TRBD1 (6 bases). Trimming left V 1 base short and J 7 bases short, with 20 bases between. The CDR3 is 18 amino acids. Germline CDR1 and CDR2: ENHRY and SYGVKD. The CDR3 spells CAISELPRRGQPNSPLHF. In DNA form, the CDR3 reads TGTGCCATCAGTGAGTTGCCCCGCAGGGGTCAGCCGAATTCACCCCTCCACTTT.

The rearrangement uses TRBV20-1 and TRBJ2-7; 8 nucleotides line up with TRBD2. V was clipped by 0 bases and J by 3 bases; unmatched bases: 10. The CDR3 runs to 16 residues. CDR1 is DFQATT and CDR2 is SNEGSKA in the germline V gene (reference sequence). CDR3 sequence reads: CSARDGVGAGGYEQYF. The CDR3 DNA sequence: TGCAGTGCTAGAGATGGGGTAGGGGCGGGAGGCTACGAGCAGTACTTC.